Described below is a single TCR beta chain sequence and its context. Its antigen is undetermined. The entry originates in a study of shared clonotypes between healthy human individuals. Findings of the study overall: What naive subsets generally showed was a larger estimated richness than memory subsets showed. Relative to clonotypes present in all four donors, those not shared had lower generation probabilities.

Methods used by the authors: ImmunoSEQ output held junction-only sequences without quality scores, so filtering differed. Repertoires were generated with immunoSEQ multiplex PCR, while TCRdb's copy carries only in-frame clones and drops some. For V, J and clone size, that table is used; D and trimming come from the DNA. Counted here are approximately 2.1 million clones, 85% to 95% occurring once; the ten biggest clones make up about 0.37%. V gave up 0 bases and J gave up 9 bases, with 10 bases separating them. The germline CDR1 and CDR2 sequences are SGHNT and YYREEE (reference sequence). The CDR3 totals 13 residues.

Sequences were obtained from naive CD4+ T cells from PBMCs. Subset of the sample: CD45RA+ positively selected. The rearrangement uses TRBV5-4 and TRBJ2-1; D tentatively reads TRBD1 or TRBD2 (5 bases each). The TCR comes from a man aged 18 to 29 in good health. Some clones in this sample may be carry-over from other donors' samples. In DNA form, the CDR3 reads TGTGCCAGCAGCTTGGCCAGGGACCGTGAGCAGTTCTTC. Its translation is CASSLARDREQFF.